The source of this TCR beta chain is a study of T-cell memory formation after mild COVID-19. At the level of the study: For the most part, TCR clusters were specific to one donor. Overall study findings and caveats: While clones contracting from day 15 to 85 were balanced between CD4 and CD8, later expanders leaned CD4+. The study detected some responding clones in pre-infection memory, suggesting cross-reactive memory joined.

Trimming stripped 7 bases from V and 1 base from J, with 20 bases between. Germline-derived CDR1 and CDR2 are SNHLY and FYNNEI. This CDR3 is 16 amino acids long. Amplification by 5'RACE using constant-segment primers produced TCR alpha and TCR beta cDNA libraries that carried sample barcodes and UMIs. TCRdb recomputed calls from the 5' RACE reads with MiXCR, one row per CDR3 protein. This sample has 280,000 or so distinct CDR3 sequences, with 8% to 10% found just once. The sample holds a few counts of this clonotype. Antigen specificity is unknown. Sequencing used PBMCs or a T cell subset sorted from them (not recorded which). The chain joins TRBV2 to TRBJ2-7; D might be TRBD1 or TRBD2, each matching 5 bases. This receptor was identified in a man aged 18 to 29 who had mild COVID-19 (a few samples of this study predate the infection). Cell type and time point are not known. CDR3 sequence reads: CASTGPFGTSSYEQYF. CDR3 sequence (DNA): TGTGCCAGCACCGGACCCTTCGGGACCTCGTCCTACGAGCAGTACTTC.